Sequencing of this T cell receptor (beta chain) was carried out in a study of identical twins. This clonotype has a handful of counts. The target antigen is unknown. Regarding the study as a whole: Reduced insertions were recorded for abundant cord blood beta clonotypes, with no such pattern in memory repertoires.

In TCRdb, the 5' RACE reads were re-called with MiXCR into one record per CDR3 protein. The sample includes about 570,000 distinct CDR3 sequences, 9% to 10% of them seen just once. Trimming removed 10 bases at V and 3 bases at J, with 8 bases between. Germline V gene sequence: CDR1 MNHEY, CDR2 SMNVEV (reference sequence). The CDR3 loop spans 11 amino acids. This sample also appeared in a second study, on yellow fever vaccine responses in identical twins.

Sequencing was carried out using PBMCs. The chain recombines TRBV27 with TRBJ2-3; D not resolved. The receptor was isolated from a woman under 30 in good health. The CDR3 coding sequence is TGTGCCACCACCGAAACAGATACGCAGTATTTT. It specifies CATTETDTQYF.